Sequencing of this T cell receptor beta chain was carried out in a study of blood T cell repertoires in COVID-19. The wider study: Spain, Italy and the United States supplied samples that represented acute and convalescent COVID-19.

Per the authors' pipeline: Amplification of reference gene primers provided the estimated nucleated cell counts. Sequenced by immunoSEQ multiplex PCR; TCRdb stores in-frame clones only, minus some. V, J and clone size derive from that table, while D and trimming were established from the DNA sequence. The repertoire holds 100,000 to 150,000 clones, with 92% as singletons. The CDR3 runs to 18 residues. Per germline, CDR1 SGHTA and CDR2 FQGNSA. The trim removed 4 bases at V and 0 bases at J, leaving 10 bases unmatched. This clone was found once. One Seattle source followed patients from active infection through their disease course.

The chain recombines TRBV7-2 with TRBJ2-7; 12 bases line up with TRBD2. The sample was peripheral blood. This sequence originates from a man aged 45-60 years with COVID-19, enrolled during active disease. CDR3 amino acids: CASSYGTSGYYPSYEQYF. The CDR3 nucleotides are TGTGCCAGCAGCTACGGGACTAGCGGGTACTATCCCTCCTACGAGCAGTACTTC.